This T cell receptor (beta chain) was retrieved from a study of identical twins. TCRdb processed the 5' RACE reads anew with MiXCR; each CDR3 protein has one entry. The data contain about 340,000 distinct CDR3 sequences, about 12% of them singletons. Study-level points and caveats: Out-of-frame beta chain sequences displayed weaker excess sharing between twins.

As concerns this clonotype: The target antigen is unknown.

These same records also appear under a second study, on yellow fever vaccine responses in identical twins.

This TCR came from a woman under 30 in good health. The sequencing input was CD8+ T cells sorted from blood.

Here the CDR3 reads CASSLEGLPSTDTQYF. CDR3 bases: TGCGCCAGCAGCTTGGAAGGGCTCCCTAGCACAGATACGCAGTATTTT. This sequence joins TRBV5-1 and TRBJ2-3; D unclear. Trimming took off 0 bases at V and 0 bases at J, with 11 bases between the two ends. From germline, CDR1 is SGHRS and CDR2 YFSETQ. The CDR3 runs 16 residues.